This T cell receptor (beta chain) was recovered during a study of blood T cell repertoires in COVID-19 (TCRdb year 2020). Regarding the research as a whole: Samples from collaborators originated in the United States, Italy and Spain and spanned both the acute and convalescent phases of COVID-19. The prospective study material was composed of cDNA or gDNA derived from T cells, B-cell-depleted T cells, or PBMCs. Deeply sampled blood TCRbeta repertoires from subjects exposed to, actively infected with, or recovered from COVID-19 were included in the dataset. A freely available public database, intended as a resource for researchers studying the immune response to SARS-CoV-2, is where the repertoires were released. The samples were drawn from two sources: the first 160 participants of the ongoing ImmuneRACE study, and 1,254 subjects contributed by 6 global collaborators. Nearly every sample came with metadata listing a de-identified subject ID, COVID-19 status, age in years and sex. Where available, HLA class I and class II types were obtained from metadata supplied by the sample provider rather than from assay-based typing.

In the prospective study, participants were roughly 18 to 95 years old, resided in about two dozen geographic areas of the United States, and were enrolled through a virtual design. To assign participants to cohorts, the prospective study relied on clinical history that participants themselves reported in a screening survey and a study questionnaire. Each participant in the prospective study had whole blood, serum and a nasopharyngeal or oropharyngeal swab collected by mobile phlebotomists. Additional blood draws and questionnaires over an approximately two-month period could optionally be provided by prospective study participants. Before DNA extraction, prospective study blood samples were shipped either frozen or at room temperature. TCRbeta CDR3 regions were amplified from genomic DNA using the immunoSEQ Assay, a bias-controlled multiplex PCR. As for the original processing: The number of nucleated cells in each sample was estimated from the amplification of reference gene primers within the assay. To quantify the absolute abundance of each unique TCRbeta CDR3 rearrangement, sequence reads were collapsed and filtered. For each sample, productive Simpson clonality was calculated by taking the square root of Simpson's diversity index across productive rearrangements. This immuneACCESS table, as held by TCRdb, lists in-frame sequences with V and J called but not all clones. Of the missing ones, under half trace to an unresolved V gene in checked studies; the others have no known cause. The V and J calls and the clone size are those of that table, but D and trimming were determined from the DNA. This sample comprises a few hundred thousand clones, approximately 79% of them detected only once. The top ten clonotypes cover around 4.1% of the sample.

From a lookup of the germline V gene, CDR1 and CDR2 are SGHTA and FQGTGA. Trimming accounts for 2 bases at V and 6 bases at J, while the number of junction bases matched to no gene is 4. The CDR3 measures 14 amino acids from cysteine to phenylalanine. Only the CDR3 region is kept as DNA, spanning 42 bases read in frame from base 1. Turning to this clone: Its target antigen remains unknown. The record has no base qualities; no much larger clone is one base away.

The full study reports these points: How much clinical and demographic metadata was included differed by source and by participant, and the metadata was provided uncurated.

The sequence was collected from a man younger than 45 with acute COVID-19. Sample: PBMCs or T cells enriched from blood (not recorded which). The chain joins TRBV7-3 to TRBJ2-1, and 7 junction bases match TRBD2. The nucleotide sequence reads TGTGCCAGCAGCTTAGGCCTAGCGGCCAATGAGCAGTTCTTC. Its protein reads: CASSLGLAANEQFF.